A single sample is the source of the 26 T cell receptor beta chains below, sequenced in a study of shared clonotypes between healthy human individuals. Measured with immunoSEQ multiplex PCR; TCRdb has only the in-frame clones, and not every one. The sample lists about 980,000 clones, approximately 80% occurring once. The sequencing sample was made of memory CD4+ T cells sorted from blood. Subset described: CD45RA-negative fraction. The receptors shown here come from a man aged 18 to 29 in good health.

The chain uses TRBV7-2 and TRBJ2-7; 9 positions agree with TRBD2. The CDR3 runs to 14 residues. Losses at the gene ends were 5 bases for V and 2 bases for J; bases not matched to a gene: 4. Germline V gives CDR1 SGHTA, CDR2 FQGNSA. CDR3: CASSPSGAPYEQYF. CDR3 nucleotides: TGTGCCAGCAGCCCTAGCGGGGCCCCCTACGAGCAGTACTTC. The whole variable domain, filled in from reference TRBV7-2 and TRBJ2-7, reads GAGVSQSPSNKVTEKGKDVELRCDPISGHTALYWYRQSLGQGLEFLIYFQGNSAPDKSGLPSDRFSAERTGGSVSTLTIQRTQQEDSAVYLCASSPSGAPYEQYFGPGTRLTVT.

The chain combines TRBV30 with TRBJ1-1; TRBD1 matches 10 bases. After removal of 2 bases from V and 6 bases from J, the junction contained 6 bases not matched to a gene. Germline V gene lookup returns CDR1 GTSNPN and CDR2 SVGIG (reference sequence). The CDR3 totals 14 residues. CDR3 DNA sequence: TGTGCCTGGAGTAACCGGGACAGGGGCCCTGAAGCTTTCTTT. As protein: CAWSNRDRGPEAFF.

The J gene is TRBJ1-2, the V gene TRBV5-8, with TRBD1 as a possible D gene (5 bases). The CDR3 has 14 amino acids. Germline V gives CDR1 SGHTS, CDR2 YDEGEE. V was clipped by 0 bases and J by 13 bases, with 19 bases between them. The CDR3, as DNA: TGTGCCAGCAGCTTGGCACAAGTCGTCGTAACAGGCACCTTC. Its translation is CASSLAQVVVTGTF.

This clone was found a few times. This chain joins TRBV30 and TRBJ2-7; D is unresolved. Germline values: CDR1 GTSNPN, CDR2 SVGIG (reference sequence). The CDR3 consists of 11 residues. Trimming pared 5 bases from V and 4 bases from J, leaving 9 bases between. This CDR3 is CAWATVYEQYF. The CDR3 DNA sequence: TGTGCCTGGGCAACAGTTTACGAGCAGTACTTC.

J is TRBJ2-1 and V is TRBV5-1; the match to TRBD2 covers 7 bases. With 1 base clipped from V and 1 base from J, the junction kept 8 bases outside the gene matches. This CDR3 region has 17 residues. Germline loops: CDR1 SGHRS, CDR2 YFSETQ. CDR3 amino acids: CASSLREAGVSYNEQFF. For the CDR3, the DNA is TGCGCCAGCAGCTTGAGGGAGGCGGGGGTGTCCTACAATGAGCAGTTCTTC.

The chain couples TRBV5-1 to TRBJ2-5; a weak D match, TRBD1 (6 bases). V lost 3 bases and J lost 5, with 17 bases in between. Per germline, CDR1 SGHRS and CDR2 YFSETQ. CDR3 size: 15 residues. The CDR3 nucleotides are TGCGCCAGCAGCTCCCGGGCAGGGCAGGGGGAGACCCAGTACTTC. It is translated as CASSSRAGQGETQYF.

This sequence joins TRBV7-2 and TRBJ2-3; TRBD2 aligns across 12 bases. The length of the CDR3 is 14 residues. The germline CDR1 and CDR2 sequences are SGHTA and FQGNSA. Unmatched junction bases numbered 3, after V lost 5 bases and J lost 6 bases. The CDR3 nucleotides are TGTGCCAGCAGCGGACTAGCGGGGCGGGATACGCAGTATTTT. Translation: CASSGLAGRDTQYF.

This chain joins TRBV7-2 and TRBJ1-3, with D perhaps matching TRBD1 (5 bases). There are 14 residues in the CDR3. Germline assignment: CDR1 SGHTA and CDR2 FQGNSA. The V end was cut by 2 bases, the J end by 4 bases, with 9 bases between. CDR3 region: CASSLLTAGNTIYF. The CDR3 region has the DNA TGTGCCAGCAGCTTACTGACAGCGGGAAACACCATATATTTT.

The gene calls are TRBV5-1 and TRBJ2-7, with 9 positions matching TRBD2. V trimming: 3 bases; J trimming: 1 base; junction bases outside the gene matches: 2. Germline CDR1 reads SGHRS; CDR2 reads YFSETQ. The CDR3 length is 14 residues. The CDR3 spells CASSSLAGSYEQYF. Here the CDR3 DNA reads TGCGCCAGCAGCTCGCTAGCGGGATCCTACGAGCAGTACTTC.

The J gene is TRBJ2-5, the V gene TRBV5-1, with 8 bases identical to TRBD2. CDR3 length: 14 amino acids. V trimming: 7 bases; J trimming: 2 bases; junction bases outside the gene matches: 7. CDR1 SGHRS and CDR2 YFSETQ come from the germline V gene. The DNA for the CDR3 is TGCGCCAGCGGAGCGGGGGCGATACAAGAGACCCAGTACTTC. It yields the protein CASGAGAIQETQYF.

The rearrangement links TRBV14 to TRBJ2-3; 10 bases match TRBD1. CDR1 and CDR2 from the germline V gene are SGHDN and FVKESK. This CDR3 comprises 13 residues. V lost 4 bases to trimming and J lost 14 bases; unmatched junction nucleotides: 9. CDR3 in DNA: TGTGCCAGCAGCCCCGGACAGGGGGTGGTCTCGTATTTT. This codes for CASSPGQGVVSYF.

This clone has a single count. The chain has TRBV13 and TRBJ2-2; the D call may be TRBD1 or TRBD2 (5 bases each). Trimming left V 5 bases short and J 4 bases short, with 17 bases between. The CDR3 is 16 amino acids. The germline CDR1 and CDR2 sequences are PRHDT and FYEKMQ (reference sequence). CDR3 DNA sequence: TGTGCCAGCAGCCCACCCGCAGGGCGGGTCACCGGGGAGCTGTTTTTT. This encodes CASSPPAGRVTGELFF.

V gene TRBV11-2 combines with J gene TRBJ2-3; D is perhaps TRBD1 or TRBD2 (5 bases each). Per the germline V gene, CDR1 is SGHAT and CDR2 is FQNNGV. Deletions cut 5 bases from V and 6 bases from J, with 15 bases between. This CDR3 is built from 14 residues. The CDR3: CASSGLGTTDTQYF. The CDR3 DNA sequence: TGTGCCAGCAGCGGATTGGGGACGACTGATACGCAGTATTTT.

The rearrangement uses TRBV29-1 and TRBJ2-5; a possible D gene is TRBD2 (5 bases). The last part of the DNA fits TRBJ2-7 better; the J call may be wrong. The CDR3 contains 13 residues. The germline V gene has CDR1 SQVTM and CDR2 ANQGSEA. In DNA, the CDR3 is TGCAGCGTTGAAACTAGTTTCTCCTACGAGCAGTACTTC. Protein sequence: CSVETSFSYEQYF.

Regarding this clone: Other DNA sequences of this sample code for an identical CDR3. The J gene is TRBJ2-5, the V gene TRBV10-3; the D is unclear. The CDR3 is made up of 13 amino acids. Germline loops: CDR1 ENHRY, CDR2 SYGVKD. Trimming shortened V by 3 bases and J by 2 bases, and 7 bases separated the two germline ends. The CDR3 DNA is TGTGCCATCAGTGATGGCCGGCAAGAGACCCAGTACTTC. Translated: CAISDGRQETQYF.

The CDR3 protein is CASSSGLAGAGTDTQYF. The DNA of the CDR3 is TGTGCCAGCAGCTCGGGACTAGCGGGAGCGGGCACAGATACGCAGTATTTT. The chain combines TRBV7-9 with TRBJ2-3; 14 bases map to TRBD2. The CDR3 is 17 residues long. V dropped 4 bases and J dropped 1; count of bases not matched to a gene: 4. Germline CDR1 is SEHNR and CDR2 is FQNEAQ (reference sequence).

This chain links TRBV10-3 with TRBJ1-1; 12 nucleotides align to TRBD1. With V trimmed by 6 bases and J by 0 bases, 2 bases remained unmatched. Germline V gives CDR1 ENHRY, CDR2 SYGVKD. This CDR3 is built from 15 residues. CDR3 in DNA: TGTGCCATCAGGGGGACAGGGGGCTTGAACACTGAAGCTTTCTTT. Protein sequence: CAIRGTGGLNTEAFF.

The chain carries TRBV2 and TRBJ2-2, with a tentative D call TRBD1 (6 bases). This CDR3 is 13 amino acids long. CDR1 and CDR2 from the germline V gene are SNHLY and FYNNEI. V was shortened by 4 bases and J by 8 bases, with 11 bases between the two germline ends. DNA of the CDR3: TGTGCCAGCAGTGCGGCAGGGGTTGGGGAGCTGTTTTTT. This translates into CASSAAGVGELFF.

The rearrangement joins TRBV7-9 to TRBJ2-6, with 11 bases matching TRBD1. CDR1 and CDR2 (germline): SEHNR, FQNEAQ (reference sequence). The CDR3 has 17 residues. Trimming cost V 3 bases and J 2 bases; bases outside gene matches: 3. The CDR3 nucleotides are TGTGCCAGCAGCTTGGGGACAGGGGGAACTGGGGCCAACGTCCTGACTTTC. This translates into CASSLGTGGTGANVLTF.

This CDR3 reads CASSVEVGQGYGYTF. The CDR3 DNA reads as TGTGCCAGCAGCGTAGAAGTGGGGCAGGGCTATGGCTACACCTTC. The chain has TRBV9 and TRBJ1-2; D is perhaps TRBD1 (5 bases). There are 15 residues in the CDR3. The V gene's germline CDR1 is SGDLS and CDR2 YYNGEE. V gave up 0 bases and J gave up 4 bases, with 13 bases separating them.

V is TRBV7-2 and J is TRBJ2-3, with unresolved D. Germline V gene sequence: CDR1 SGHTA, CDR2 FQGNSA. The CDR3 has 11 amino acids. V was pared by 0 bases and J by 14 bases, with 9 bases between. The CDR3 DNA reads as TGTGCCAGCAGCTTAGCGGGGAATAGGTATTTT. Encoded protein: CASSLAGNRYF.

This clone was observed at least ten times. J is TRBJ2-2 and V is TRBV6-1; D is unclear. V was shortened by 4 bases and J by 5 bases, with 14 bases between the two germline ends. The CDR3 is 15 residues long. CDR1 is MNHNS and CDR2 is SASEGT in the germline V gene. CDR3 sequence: CASSGRGMATGELFF. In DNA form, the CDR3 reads TGTGCCAGCAGTGGTCGCGGAATGGCGACCGGGGAGCTGTTTTTT.

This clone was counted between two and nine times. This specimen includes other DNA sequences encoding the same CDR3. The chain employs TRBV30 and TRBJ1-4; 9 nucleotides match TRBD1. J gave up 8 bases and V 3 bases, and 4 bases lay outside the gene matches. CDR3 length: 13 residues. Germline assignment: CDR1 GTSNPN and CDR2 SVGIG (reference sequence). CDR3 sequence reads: CAWRGQGNEKLFF. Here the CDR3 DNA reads TGTGCCTGGAGGGGACAGGGAAACGAAAAACTGTTTTTT.

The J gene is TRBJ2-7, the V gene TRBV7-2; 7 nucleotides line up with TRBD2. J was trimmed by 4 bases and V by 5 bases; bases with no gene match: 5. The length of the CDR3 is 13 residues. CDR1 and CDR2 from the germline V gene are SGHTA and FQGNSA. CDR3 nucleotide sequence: TGTGCCAGCAGCCCCCGCGGGGGTTACGAGCAGTACTTC. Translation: CASSPRGGYEQYF.

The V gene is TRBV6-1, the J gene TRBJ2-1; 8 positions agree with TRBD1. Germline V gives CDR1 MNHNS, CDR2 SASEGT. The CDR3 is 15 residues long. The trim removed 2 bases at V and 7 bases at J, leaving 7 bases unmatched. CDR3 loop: CASSESTGGWNEQFF. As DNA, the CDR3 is TGTGCCAGCAGTGAAAGTACAGGGGGTTGGAATGAGCAGTTCTTC.

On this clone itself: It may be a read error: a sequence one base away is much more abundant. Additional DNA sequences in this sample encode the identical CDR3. CDR3 protein: CASSLGVGELFF. The CDR3 DNA reads TGTGCCAGCAGCTTAGGGGTCGGGGAGCTGTTTTTT. The rearrangement links TRBV11-2 to TRBJ2-2; D is uncertain. The CDR3 runs to 12 residues. Germline-derived CDR1 and CDR2 are SGHAT and FQNNGV. V was shortened by 1 base and J by 7 bases, with 4 bases between the two germline ends.